Included here is one T cell receptor beta chain sequence, with context. The data stem from a study of blood T cell repertoires in COVID-19. Trimming took off 5 bases at V and 5 bases at J, with 19 bases between the two ends. The CDR3 is made up of 15 amino acids. Germline V gives CDR1 SEHNR, CDR2 FQNEAQ (reference sequence). TCRdb's table, derived via immunoSEQ multiplex PCR, lists solely in-frame clones and lacks some. The table lists roughly 200,000 clones, more than 70% of them singletons. What was sequenced was peripheral blood. This sequence was found in a man aged 40-50 years with active or convalescent COVID-19. The gene calls are TRBV7-9 and TRBJ2-7, with D possibly matching TRBD1 (6 bases). CDR3 sequence reads: CASSEGVGSQDEQYF. In DNA form, the CDR3 reads TGTGCCAGCAGCGAGGGGGTCGGCTCCCAGGACGAGCAGTACTTC.